This T cell receptor (beta chain) originates from a study of blood T cell repertoires in COVID-19. Study overall: The study drew acute and convalescent COVID-19 samples from the United States, Italy and Spain. Nucleic acid was either cDNA or gDNA, and it came from T cells, B-cell-depleted T cells, or PBMCs.

In the authors' methods: Reference gene primers were amplified, and this amplification served to estimate nucleated cell counts. Method: immunoSEQ multiplex PCR; TCRdb's copy keeps in-frame clones and lacks some. V and J calls and clone size follow that table, whereas D and trimming were derived from the DNA. The sample shows over 250,000 clones, about 88% of them seen only once. The CDR3 has 18 amino acids. J gave up 1 base and V 0 bases, and 6 bases lay outside the gene matches. Germline V lookup: CDR1 SGHRS, CDR2 YFSETQ. The clonotype was recovered from a man in his fifties or sixties who had recovered from COVID-19. What was sequenced was peripheral blood. The rearrangement uses TRBV5-1 and TRBJ2-1; 11 bases line up with TRBD2. CDR3 nucleotides: TGCGCCAGCAGCTTGGGCCTAGCGGGGGGTTGGTCCTACAATGAGCAGTTCTTC. Residues: CASSLGLAGGWSYNEQFF. Together with reference TRBV5-1 and TRBJ2-1, the CDR3 gives the full variable domain: KAGVTQTPRYLIKTRGQQVTLSCSPISGHRSVSWYQQTPGQGLQFLFEYFSETQRNKGNFPGRFSGRQFSNSRSEMNVSTLELGDSALYLCASSLGLAGGWSYNEQFFGPGTRLTVL.